This T cell receptor (beta chain) was retrieved from a study of cytomegalovirus exposure and HLA in healthy donors. The PCR used 60 Vbeta and 13 Jbeta primers. The data were produced by immunoSEQ multiplex PCR, yet TCRdb's version contains in-frame clones alone and is incomplete. The top ten hold about 7.5% of the sample, which has 200,000 to 300,000 clones, about 81% seen once. V trimming: 7 bases; J trimming: 3 bases; junction bases outside the gene matches: 4. CDR1 MDHEN and CDR2 SYDVKM come from the germline V gene. CDR3 size: 14 residues. Sequenced input: PBMCs. This receptor was identified in a woman in her fifties or sixties in good health and CMV-seropositive. The V call is TRBV28, the J call TRBJ1-4; 8 positions match TRBD1. The CDR3 bases are TGTGCCAGCAAACGGACAGGGTCTAATGAAAAACTGTTTTTT. The encoded protein is CASKRTGSNEKLFF. Full variable domain (outside the CDR3, taken from reference TRBV28 and TRBJ1-4): DVKVTQSSRYLVKRTGEKVFLECVQDMDHENMFWYRQDPGLGLRLIYFSYDVKMKEKGDIPEGYSVSREKKERFSLILESASTNQTSMYLCASKRTGSNEKLFFGSGTQLSVL.